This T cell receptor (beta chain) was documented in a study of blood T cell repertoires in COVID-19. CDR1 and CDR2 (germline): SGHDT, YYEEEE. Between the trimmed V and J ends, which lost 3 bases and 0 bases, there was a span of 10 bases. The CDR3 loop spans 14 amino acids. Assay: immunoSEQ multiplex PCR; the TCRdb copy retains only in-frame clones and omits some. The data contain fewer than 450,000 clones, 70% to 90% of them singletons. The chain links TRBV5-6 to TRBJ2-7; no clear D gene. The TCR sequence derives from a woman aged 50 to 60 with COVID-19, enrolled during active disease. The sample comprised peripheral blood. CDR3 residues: CASSSEHYSYEQYF. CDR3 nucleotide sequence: TGTGCCAGCAGCTCCGAGCACTACTCCTACGAGCAGTACTTC.